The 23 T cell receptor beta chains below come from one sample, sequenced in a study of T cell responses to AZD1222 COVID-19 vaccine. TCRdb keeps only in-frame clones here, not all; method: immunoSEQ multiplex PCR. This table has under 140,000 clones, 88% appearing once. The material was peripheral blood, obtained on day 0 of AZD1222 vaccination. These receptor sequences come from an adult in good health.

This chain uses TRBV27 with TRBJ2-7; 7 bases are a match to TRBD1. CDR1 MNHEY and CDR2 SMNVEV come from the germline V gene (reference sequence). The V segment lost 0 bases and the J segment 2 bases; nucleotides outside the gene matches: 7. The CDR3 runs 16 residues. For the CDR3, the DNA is TGTGCCAGCAGTTTATCTACGGGACAGTTAACCTACGAGCAGTACTTC. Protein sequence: CASSLSTGQLTYEQYF.

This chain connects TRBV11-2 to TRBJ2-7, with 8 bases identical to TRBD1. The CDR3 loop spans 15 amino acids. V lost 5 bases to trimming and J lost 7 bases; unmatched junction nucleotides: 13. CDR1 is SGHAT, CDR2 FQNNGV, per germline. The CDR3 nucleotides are TGTGCCAGCAGCCCGGTCAGGGGGCAACCTGAGGAGCAGTACTTC. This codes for CASSPVRGQPEEQYF.

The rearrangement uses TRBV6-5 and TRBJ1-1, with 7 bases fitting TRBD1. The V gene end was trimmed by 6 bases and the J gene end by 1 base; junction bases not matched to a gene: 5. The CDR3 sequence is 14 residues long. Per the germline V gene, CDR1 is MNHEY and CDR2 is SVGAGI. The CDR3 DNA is TGTGCCAGCAGGCAGGACAGGAGGAACACTGAAGCTTTCTTT. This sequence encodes CASRQDRRNTEAFF.

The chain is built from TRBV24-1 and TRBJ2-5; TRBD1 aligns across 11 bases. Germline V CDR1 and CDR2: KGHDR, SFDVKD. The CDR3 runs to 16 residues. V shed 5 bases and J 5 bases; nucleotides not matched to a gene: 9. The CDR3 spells CATSAVGQGAYETQYF. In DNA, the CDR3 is TGTGCCACCAGTGCGGTCGGACAGGGGGCCTATGAGACCCAGTACTTC.

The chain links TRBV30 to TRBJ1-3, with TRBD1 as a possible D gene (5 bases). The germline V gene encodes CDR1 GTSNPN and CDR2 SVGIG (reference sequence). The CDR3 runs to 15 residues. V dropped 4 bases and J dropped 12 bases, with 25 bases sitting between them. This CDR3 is CAWNQRGASRWGIYF. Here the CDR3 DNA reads TGTGCCTGGAACCAACGAGGGGCCTCACGTTGGGGCATATATTTT.

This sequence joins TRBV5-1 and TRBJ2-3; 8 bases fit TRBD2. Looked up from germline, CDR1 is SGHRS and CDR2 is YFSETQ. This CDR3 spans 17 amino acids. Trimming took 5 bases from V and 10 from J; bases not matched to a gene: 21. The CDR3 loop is CASRRSLEAGAPGSQYF. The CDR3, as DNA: TGCGCCAGCAGAAGGTCCCTCGAAGCGGGAGCTCCGGGTTCGCAGTATTTT.

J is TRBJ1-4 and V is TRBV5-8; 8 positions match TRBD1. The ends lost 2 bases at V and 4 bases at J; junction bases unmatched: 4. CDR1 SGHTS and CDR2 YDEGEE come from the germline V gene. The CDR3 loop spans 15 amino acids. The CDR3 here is CASSFGQGLNEKLFF. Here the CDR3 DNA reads TGTGCCAGCAGCTTTGGACAGGGCCTTAATGAAAAACTGTTTTTT.

CDR3 protein: CAISATGDGYTF. CDR3 DNA sequence: TGTGCCATCAGTGCGACAGGGGATGGCTACACCTTC. The chain recombines TRBV10-3 with TRBJ1-2; 8 positions match TRBD1. V lost 4 bases, J lost 6 bases, and 1 base stayed unmatched. The CDR3 has 12 residues. In germline, CDR1 is ENHRY, CDR2 SYGVKD.

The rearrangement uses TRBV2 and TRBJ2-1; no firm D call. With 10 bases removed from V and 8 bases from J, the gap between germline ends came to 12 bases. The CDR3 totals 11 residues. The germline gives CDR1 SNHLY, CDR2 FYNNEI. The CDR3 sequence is CATRSPDEQFF. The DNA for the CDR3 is TGTGCCACCAGGAGCCCGGATGAGCAGTTCTTC.

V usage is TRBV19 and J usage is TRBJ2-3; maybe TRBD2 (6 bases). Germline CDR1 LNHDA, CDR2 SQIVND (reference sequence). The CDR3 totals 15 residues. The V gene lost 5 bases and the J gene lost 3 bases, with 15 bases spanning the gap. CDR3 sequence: CASSRPGGGTDTQYF. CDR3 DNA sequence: TGTGCCAGTAGTCGCCCCGGGGGTGGGACAGATACGCAGTATTTT.

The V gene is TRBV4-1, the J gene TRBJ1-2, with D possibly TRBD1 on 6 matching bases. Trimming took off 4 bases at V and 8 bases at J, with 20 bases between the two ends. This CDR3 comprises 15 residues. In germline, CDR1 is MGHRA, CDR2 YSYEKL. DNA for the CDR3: TGCGCCAGCAGCCGTGATGCAGGGGTTCTTGCCGGCTACACCTTC. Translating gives CASSRDAGVLAGYTF.

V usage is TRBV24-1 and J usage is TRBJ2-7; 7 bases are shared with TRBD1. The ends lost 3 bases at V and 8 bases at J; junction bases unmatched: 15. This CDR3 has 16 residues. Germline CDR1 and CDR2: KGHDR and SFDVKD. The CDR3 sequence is CATSDQSTGTATKQYF. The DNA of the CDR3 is TGTGCCACCAGTGATCAATCGACAGGGACAGCAACGAAGCAGTACTTC.

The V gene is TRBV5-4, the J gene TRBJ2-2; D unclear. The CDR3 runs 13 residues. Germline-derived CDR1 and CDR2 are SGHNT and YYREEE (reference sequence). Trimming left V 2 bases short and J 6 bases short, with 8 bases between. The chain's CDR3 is CASSFGGPGELFF. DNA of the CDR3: TGTGCCAGCAGCTTTGGTGGGCCCGGGGAGCTGTTTTTT.

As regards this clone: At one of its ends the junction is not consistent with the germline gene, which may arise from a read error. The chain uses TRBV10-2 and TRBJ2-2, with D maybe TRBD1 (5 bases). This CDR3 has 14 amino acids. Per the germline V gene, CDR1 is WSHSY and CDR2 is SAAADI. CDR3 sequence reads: CPSSRQTDTGELFF. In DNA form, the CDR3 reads TGCCCCAGCAGCCGACAGACAGACACCGGGGAGCTGTTTTTT.

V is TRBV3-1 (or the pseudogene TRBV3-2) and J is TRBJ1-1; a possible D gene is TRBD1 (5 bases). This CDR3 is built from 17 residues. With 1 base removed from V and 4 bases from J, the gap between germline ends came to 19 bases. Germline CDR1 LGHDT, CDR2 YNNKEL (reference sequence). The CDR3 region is CASSQAQYSLGGTEAFF. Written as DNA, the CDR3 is TGTGCCAGCAGCCAAGCGCAATACAGCCTGGGGGGCACTGAAGCTTTCTTT.

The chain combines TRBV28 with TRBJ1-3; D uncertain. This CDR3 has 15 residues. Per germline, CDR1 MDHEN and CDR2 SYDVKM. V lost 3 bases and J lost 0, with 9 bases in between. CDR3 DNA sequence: TGTGCCAGCAGTTTGGCCAGATTCTCTGGAAACACCATATATTTT. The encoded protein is CASSLARFSGNTIYF.

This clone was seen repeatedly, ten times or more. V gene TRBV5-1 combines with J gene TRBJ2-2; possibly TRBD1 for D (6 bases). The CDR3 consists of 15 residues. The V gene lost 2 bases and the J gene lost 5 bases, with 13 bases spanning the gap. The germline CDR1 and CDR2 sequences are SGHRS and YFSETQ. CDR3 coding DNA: TGCGCCAGCAGCTTTTCGGCAGGGGAGACCGGGGAGCTGTTTTTT. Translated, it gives CASSFSAGETGELFF.

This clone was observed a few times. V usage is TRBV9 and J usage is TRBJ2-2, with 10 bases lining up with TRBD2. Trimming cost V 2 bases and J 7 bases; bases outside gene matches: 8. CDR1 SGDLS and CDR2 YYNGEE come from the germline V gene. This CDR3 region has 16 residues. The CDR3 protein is CASSVLAGVMGGELFF. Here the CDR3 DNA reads TGTGCCAGCAGCGTTCTAGCGGGAGTAATGGGCGGGGAGCTGTTTTTT.

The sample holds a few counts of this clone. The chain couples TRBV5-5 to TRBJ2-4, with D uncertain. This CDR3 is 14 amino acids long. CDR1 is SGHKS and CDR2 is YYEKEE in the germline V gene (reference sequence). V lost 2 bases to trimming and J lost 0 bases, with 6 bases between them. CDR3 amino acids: CASSLDIAKNIQYF. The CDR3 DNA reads TGTGCCAGCAGCTTAGATATAGCCAAAAACATTCAGTACTTC.

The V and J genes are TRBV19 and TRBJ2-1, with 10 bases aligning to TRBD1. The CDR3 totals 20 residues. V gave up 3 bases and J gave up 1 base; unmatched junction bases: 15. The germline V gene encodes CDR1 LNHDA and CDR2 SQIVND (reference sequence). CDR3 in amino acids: CASSMGTGVSVQRSYNEQFF. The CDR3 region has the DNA TGTGCCAGTAGTATGGGGACAGGGGTTTCTGTCCAAAGGTCCTACAATGAGCAGTTCTTC.

CDR3 region: CASSQPGTRYEQYF. The DNA for the CDR3 is TGCGCCAGCAGCCAGCCCGGGACTCGATACGAGCAGTACTTC. This chain connects TRBV4-1 to TRBJ2-7; a possible D gene is TRBD2 (6 bases). The V gene's germline CDR1 is MGHRA and CDR2 YSYEKL. The ends were cut back, 3 bases at V and 4 bases at J, with 13 bases in the middle. This CDR3 has 14 residues.

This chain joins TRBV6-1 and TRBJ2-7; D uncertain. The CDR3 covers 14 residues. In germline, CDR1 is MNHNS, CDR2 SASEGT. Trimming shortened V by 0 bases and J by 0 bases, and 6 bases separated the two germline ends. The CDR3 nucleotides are TGTGCCAGCAGTGAAGCCTGGGGCTCCTACGAGCAGTACTTC. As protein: CASSEAWGSYEQYF.

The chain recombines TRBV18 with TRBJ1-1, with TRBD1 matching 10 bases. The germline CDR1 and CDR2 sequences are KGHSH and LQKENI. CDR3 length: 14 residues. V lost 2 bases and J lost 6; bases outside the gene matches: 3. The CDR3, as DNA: TGTGCCAGCTCACCAGGGGACAGGGGCCCTGAAGCTTTCTTT. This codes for CASSPGDRGPEAFF.